In this sample, the clone carrying this TCR beta chain turned up a few times. What it recognizes is unknown. These data originate in a study of T cell responses to AZD1222 COVID-19 vaccine. Germline CDR1 SEHNR, CDR2 FQNEAQ (reference sequence). CDR3 length equals 16 residues. The V and J ends lost 0 bases and 4 bases respectively, with 13 bases between them. Study-level findings and limits: Among those given AZD1222, only five or six were seropositive at baseline. The donors showed a predominance of white British ancestry and of females, with possible underestimation of clonal diversity. Nearly half of unique spike-specific TCRs reportedly avoided B.1.351 and B.1.1.7 mutated regions.

The protocol was immunoSEQ multiplex PCR, while the TCRdb copy is restricted to in-frame clones and leaves out a portion. The sample shows about 170,000 clones, just over 90% of them seen only once. This clonotype was obtained from an adult in good health. The gene calls are TRBV7-9 and TRBJ1-5, with D tentatively TRBD1 (5 bases). This material consisted of peripheral blood, taken on day 0 of AZD1222 vaccination. CDR3 region: CASSLAGQSLNQPQHF. CDR3 nucleotides: TGTGCCAGCAGCTTAGCGGGGCAGAGCCTTAATCAGCCCCAGCATTTT.